The 27 T cell receptor beta chains in this list originate from one sample, sequenced in a study of control samples from healthy donors and cancer patients. Assay: immunoSEQ multiplex PCR; the TCRdb copy retains only in-frame clones and omits some. Counted here are tens of thousands of clones, approximately 90% occurring once; the ten biggest clones make up approximately 5.5%. Input material: PBMCs. These receptors were obtained from a man in his sixties with colorectal cancer.

This chain links TRBV18 with TRBJ2-7; D perhaps matches TRBD1 (6 bases). Deletions cut 4 bases from V and 0 bases from J, with 10 bases between. The germline CDR1 and CDR2 sequences are KGHSH and LQKENI. This CDR3 contains 14 residues. CDR3 DNA: TGTGCCAGCTCACTGGACAGAAGCTCCTACGAGCAGTACTTC. It codes for CASSLDRSSYEQYF.

The CDR3: CASSSPIQAYEQYF. The CDR3 nucleotides are TGTGCCAGCAGCTCACCGATTCAGGCCTACGAGCAGTACTTC. The J gene is TRBJ2-7, the V gene TRBV7-9, with D unclear. The V end lost 4 bases, the J end lost 2 bases, and 12 bases lay between the germline ends. Germline V gives CDR1 SEHNR, CDR2 FQNEAQ (reference sequence). The CDR3 contains 14 residues. The entire variable domain, with the rest obtained from reference TRBV7-9 and TRBJ2-7, is as follows: DTGVSQNPRHKITKRGQNVTFRCDPISEHNRLYWYRQTLGQGPEFLTYFQNEAQLEKSRLLSDRFSAERPKGSFSTLEIQRTEQGDSAMYLCASSSPIQAYEQYFGPGTRLTVT.

This clone was counted between two and nine times. The CDR3 nucleotides read TGTGCCAGCAGCTTAGGCGGGTGGAGCTCCTACAATGAGCAGTTCTTC. Translated, it gives CASSLGGWSSYNEQFF. The rearrangement links TRBV5-8 to TRBJ2-1; tentatively, D is TRBD2 (5 bases). The V gene's germline CDR1 is SGHTS and CDR2 YDEGEE. This CDR3 spans 16 amino acids. V was pared by 2 bases and J by 0 bases, with 12 bases between.

The chain has TRBV28 and TRBJ2-7; D not certain. The V and J ends lost 11 bases and 1 base respectively, with 15 bases between them. CDR3 length: 13 amino acids. The germline V gene has CDR1 MDHEN and CDR2 SYDVKM. The CDR3 nucleotides are TGTGCCCCATTCGGTATTAATTCCTACGAGCAGTACTTC. It specifies CAPFGINSYEQYF.

The chain links TRBV7-2 to TRBJ1-5, with D unclear. Germline CDR1 SGHTA, CDR2 FQGNSA. The CDR3 has 15 residues. V was clipped by 1 base and J by 2 bases, with 9 bases between them. The CDR3 loop is CASSLVRSGNQPQHF. In DNA form, the CDR3 reads TGTGCCAGCAGCTTAGTCAGGTCTGGCAATCAGCCCCAGCATTTT.

The V gene is TRBV6-5, the J gene TRBJ2-3; 8 nucleotides match TRBD2. V was clipped by 6 bases and J by 1 base; unmatched bases: 6. The germline V gene encodes CDR1 MNHEY and CDR2 SVGAGI. CDR3 length: 15 amino acids. The CDR3: CASSSGGAGTDTQYF. The DNA of the CDR3 is TGTGCCAGCAGCTCCGGGGGGGCCGGCACAGATACGCAGTATTTT.

This chain links TRBV5-1 with TRBJ2-7; TRBD1 agrees at 8 bases. The CDR3 has 14 residues. V lost 7 bases and J lost 0; bases outside the gene matches: 6. Germline V gives CDR1 SGHRS, CDR2 YFSETQ. As DNA, the CDR3 is TGCGCCAGCTGGACAGGGACAAACTCCTACGAGCAGTACTTC. Translated, it gives CASWTGTNSYEQYF.

The V and J genes are TRBV6-1 and TRBJ2-4, with D possibly TRBD1 on 5 matching bases. The CDR3 runs 11 residues. Germline values: CDR1 MNHNS, CDR2 SASEGT. V was pared by 1 base and J by 15 bases, with 10 bases between. DNA of the CDR3: TGTGCCAGCAGTGAAGAAATGGGGCTGTACTTC. The encoded protein is CASSEEMGLYF.

The chain employs TRBV5-1 and TRBJ2-1, with 7 bases lining up with TRBD1. The germline V gene has CDR1 SGHRS and CDR2 YFSETQ. Trimming cost V 3 bases and J 1 base; bases outside gene matches: 4. This CDR3 is 15 amino acids long. Written as DNA, the CDR3 is TGCGCCAGCAGCTCCGGACAGGAATCCTACAATGAGCAGTTCTTC. This encodes CASSSGQESYNEQFF.

This clone has only one observation. J is TRBJ1-1 and V is TRBV3-1 (or the pseudogene TRBV3-2); 9 nucleotides align to TRBD1. This CDR3 contains 16 residues. Germline V gene sequence: CDR1 LGHDT, CDR2 YNNKEL (reference sequence). Unmatched junction bases numbered 6, after V lost 2 bases and J lost 2 bases. The DNA of the CDR3 is TGTGCCAGCAGCCAACCCCTGACAGGGGGTAACACTGAAGCTTTCTTT. Its translation: CASSQPLTGGNTEAFF.

The rearrangement uses TRBV3-1 (or the pseudogene TRBV3-2) and TRBJ2-5; D tentatively fits TRBD1 or TRBD2 (5 bases each). CDR3 length: 15 residues. Trimming pared 5 bases from V and 0 bases from J, leaving 13 bases between. Germline CDR1 LGHDT, CDR2 YNNKEL (reference sequence). The CDR3 DNA reads as TGTGCCAGCAGCTCCGGGACCCCGTACCAAGAGACCCAGTACTTC. It specifies CASSSGTPYQETQYF.

The chain recombines TRBV2 with TRBJ1-1, with a possible D match to TRBD1 (5 bases). The CDR3 spans 16 residues. Germline V lookup: CDR1 SNHLY, CDR2 FYNNEI. V lost 0 bases, J lost 4 bases, and 15 bases lay in between. CDR3 sequence: CASSEAGQGPSTEAFF. The DNA for the CDR3 is TGTGCCAGCAGTGAAGCGGGGCAGGGCCCCAGCACTGAAGCTTTCTTT.

V and J are TRBV4-1 and TRBJ1-3, with D perhaps TRBD1 (5 bases). CDR1 is MGHRA, CDR2 YSYEKL, per germline. This CDR3 spans 18 amino acids. Trimming removed 1 base from V and 0 bases from J, with 16 bases in between. The CDR3 DNA reads as TGCGCCAGCAGCCAAGGACTTCGGGAAAGGGGCTCTGGAAACACCATATATTTT. Its translation: CASSQGLRERGSGNTIYF.

The chain couples TRBV6-4 to TRBJ2-7; TRBD1 or TRBD2 may be the D gene (6 bases each). Between the trimmed V and J ends, which lost 6 bases and 0 bases, there was a span of 15 bases. Germline CDR1 is MRHNA and CDR2 is SNTAGT. The CDR3 is made up of 15 amino acids. DNA for the CDR3: TGTGCCAGCAGGGGGGGCCAGCCAAGCTCCTACGAGCAGTACTTC. Translation: CASRGGQPSSYEQYF.

The chain employs TRBV30 and TRBJ2-5; D might be TRBD1 (6 bases). Trimming pared 5 bases from V and 2 bases from J, leaving 18 bases between. This CDR3 spans 15 amino acids. The germline V gene encodes CDR1 GTSNPN and CDR2 SVGIG (reference sequence). CDR3 DNA: TGTGCCTGGGGTGGGGGCCGATCTATTCAAGAGACCCAGTACTTC. Translating gives CAWGGGRSIQETQYF.

V gene TRBV19 combines with J gene TRBJ2-5; D ambiguous. Germline V gene data show CDR1 as LNHDA and CDR2 as SQIVND (reference sequence). CDR3 size: 13 residues. V was trimmed by 7 bases and J by 4 bases, leaving 13 bases between them. In nucleotides, the CDR3 is TGTGCCAGTACGACGAGCGCCCGAGAGACCCAGTACTTC. This codes for CASTTSARETQYF.

Only a few counts were recorded for this clone. This chain uses TRBV25-1 with TRBJ2-3; tentatively, D is TRBD1 or TRBD2 (5 bases each). The CDR3 extends over 15 amino acids. CDR1 is MGHDK, CDR2 SYGVNS, per germline. Trimming took off 2 bases at V and 1 base at J, with 10 bases between the two ends. CDR3 nucleotides: TGTGCCAGCAGTGAAGGGACCACCCGCACAGATACGCAGTATTTT. Its translation is CASSEGTTRTDTQYF.

Here the CDR3 DNA reads TGCGCCAGCAGCCAGGTACAGTCTGTTTCACCCCTCCACTTT. This sequence encodes CASSQVQSVSPLHF. The rearrangement uses TRBV4-1 and TRBJ1-6; unclear D gene. Trimming took 3 bases from V and 9 from J, leaving 12 bases between them. CDR3 length equals 14 residues. Germline-derived CDR1 and CDR2 are MGHRA and YSYEKL.

This chain connects TRBV7-2 to TRBJ1-1; D is ambiguous. From germline, CDR1 is SGHTA and CDR2 FQGNSA. V was shortened by 3 bases and J by 4 bases, with 12 bases between the two germline ends. CDR3 length: 14 amino acids. DNA of the CDR3: TGTGCCAGCAGCTTTGAGGATGGGTTCACTGAAGCTTTCTTT. This encodes CASSFEDGFTEAFF.

The genes are TRBV6-5 and TRBJ1-5; 8 bases match TRBD1. The CDR3 loop spans 15 amino acids. Unmatched junction bases numbered 6, after V lost 5 bases and J lost 3 bases. The V gene's germline CDR1 is MNHEY and CDR2 SVGAGI. This CDR3 reads CASSRTGYSNQPQHF. The CDR3 coding sequence is TGTGCCAGCAGTCGGACAGGGTATTCCAATCAGCCCCAGCATTTT.

CDR3 amino acids: CASRTGYTDTQYF. The CDR3 DNA follows: TGCGCCAGCAGAACAGGTTACACAGATACGCAGTATTTT. The chain recombines TRBV4-1 with TRBJ2-3; possible D gene TRBD1, 5 bases. The V gene lost 6 bases and the J gene lost 2 bases, with 9 bases spanning the gap. CDR1 MGHRA and CDR2 YSYEKL come from the germline V gene. This CDR3 has 13 amino acids.

The chain recombines TRBV6-5 with TRBJ1-2, with 8 nucleotides matching TRBD1. J gave up 7 bases and V 11 bases, and 6 bases lay outside the gene matches. CDR3 size: 11 residues. Germline CDR1 is MNHEY and CDR2 is SVGAGI. CDR3 bases: TGTGCCGTGTCACAGGGGGGTGGCTACACCTTC. This translates into CAVSQGGGYTF.

The chain carries TRBV9 and TRBJ2-2; TRBD1 matches at 7 bases. Germline V gives CDR1 SGDLS, CDR2 YYNGEE. The V and J ends lost 4 bases and 0 bases, in that order; junction bases with no gene match: 3. This CDR3 is 15 amino acids long. CDR3 region: CASSMDRPNTGELFF. The CDR3 DNA is TGTGCCAGCAGCATGGACAGGCCGAACACCGGGGAGCTGTTTTTT. Full variable domain (remainder filled in from reference TRBV9 and TRBJ2-2): DSGVTQTPKHLITATGQRVTLRCSPRSGDLSVYWYQQSLDQGLQFLIQYYNGEERAKGNILERFSAQQFPDLHSELNLSSLELGDSALYFCASSMDRPNTGELFFGEGSRLTVL.

The chain's CDR3 is CASSFLSGLFSPLNYGYTF. In DNA, the CDR3 is TGTGCCAGCAGCTTCCTAAGTGGACTTTTTTCCCCTCTGAATTATGGCTACACCTTC. The rearrangement links TRBV7-2 to TRBJ1-2; D is uncertain. The CDR3 extends over 19 amino acids. Per germline, CDR1 SGHTA and CDR2 FQGNSA. V was cut by 3 bases and J by 5 bases, with 28 bases left in between.

The CDR3 loop is CASSFDPLAGYNEQFF. The DNA for the CDR3 is TGCGCCAGCAGCTTTGATCCACTAGCGGGGTACAATGAGCAGTTCTTC. The chain couples TRBV5-1 to TRBJ2-1, with TRBD2 matching over 10 bases. Trimming removed 2 bases from V and 4 bases from J; junction bases left unmatched: 6. Germline V gene sequence: CDR1 SGHRS, CDR2 YFSETQ. The CDR3 runs to 16 residues.

This sequence joins TRBV18 and TRBJ1-2; no clear D gene. Trimming shortened V by 1 base and J by 6 bases, and 6 bases separated the two germline ends. CDR3 length: 12 amino acids. The germline CDR1 and CDR2 sequences are KGHSH and LQKENI. CDR3 loop: CASSPRQDGYTF. The CDR3 DNA follows: TGTGCCAGCTCACCACGGCAGGATGGCTACACCTTC. Looking up the rest from reference TRBV18 and TRBJ1-2 gives the full variable domain: NAGVMQNPRHLVRRRGQEARLRCSPMKGHSHVYWYRQLPEEGLKFMVYLQKENIIDESGMPKERFSAEFPKEGPSILRIQQVVRGDSAAYFCASSPRQDGYTFGSGTRLTVV.

The V gene is TRBV6-5, the J gene TRBJ2-1; 10 nucleotides agree with TRBD1. The CDR3 extends over 15 amino acids. The V gene end was trimmed by 10 bases and the J gene end by 4 bases; junction bases not matched to a gene: 10. Per the germline V gene, CDR1 is MNHEY and CDR2 is SVGAGI. The CDR3 DNA reads as TGTGCCACCCGGGGCGGGACAGGGGTATACAATGAGCAGTTCTTC. Amino acid sequence: CATRGGTGVYNEQFF.